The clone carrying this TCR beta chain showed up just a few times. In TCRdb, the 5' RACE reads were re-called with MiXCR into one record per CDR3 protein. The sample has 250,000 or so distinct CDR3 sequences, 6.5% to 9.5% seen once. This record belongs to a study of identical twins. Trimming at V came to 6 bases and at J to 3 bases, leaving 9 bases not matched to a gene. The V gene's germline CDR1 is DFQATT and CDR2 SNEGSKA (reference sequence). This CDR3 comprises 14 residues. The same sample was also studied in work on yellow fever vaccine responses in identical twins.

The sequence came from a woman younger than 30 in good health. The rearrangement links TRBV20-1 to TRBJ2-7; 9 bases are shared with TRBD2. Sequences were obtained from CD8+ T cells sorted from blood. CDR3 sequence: CSAASASGNYEQYF. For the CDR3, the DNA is TGCAGTGCCGCCTCGGCTAGCGGGAACTACGAGCAGTACTTC.